This T cell receptor (beta chain) originates from a study of cytomegalovirus exposure and HLA in healthy donors. As to this clone: Its antigen is not known.

This CDR3 is 15 amino acids long. Trimming took 1 base from V and 0 from J, leaving 7 bases between them. CDR1 SGHTA and CDR2 FQGNSA come from the germline V gene. Using immunoSEQ multiplex PCR, the repertoire was profiled, and TCRdb retains in-frame clones only, with some absent. The data contain under 200,000 clones, 85% to 90% of them singletons. Whole-study results and caveats: According to a subsequent analysis, TCR clusters from the first cohort were inclined to appear together in the roughly 120 validation repertoires. Among TCR beta chains, those listed as cytomegalovirus-associated numbered more than 150. Most TCR sequences were seen very rarely across donors, but some public TCRs occurred in many.

Donors came from a validation cohort of fewer than 150 subjects, distinct from the first 666-subject cohort. The chain is built from TRBV7-2 and TRBJ1-3; D not resolved. Material: PBMCs. The clonotype comes from a woman aged 30 to 39 in good health and CMV-seronegative. CDR3 coding DNA: TGTGCCAGCAGCTTAGGGCCCTACTCTGGAAACACCATATATTTT. Its translation is CASSLGPYSGNTIYF. Based on the CDR3 plus reference TRBV7-2 and TRBJ1-3, the full variable domain is GAGVSQSPSNKVTEKGKDVELRCDPISGHTALYWYRQSLGQGLEFLIYFQGNSAPDKSGLPSDRFSAERTGGSVSTLTIQRTQQEDSAVYLCASSLGPYSGNTIYFGEGSWLTVV.